Listed below are T cell receptor beta chains from one sample, sequenced in a study of blood T cell repertoires in COVID-19. The data were produced by immunoSEQ multiplex PCR, yet TCRdb's version contains in-frame clones alone and is incomplete. Of about 240,000 clones in the sample, about 86% were seen once. Sequenced: PBMCs or T cells enriched from blood (not recorded which). These receptors were taken from a woman aged 40 to 49 with acute COVID-19. CDR3s include the opening cysteine and the closing phenylalanine or tryptophan. D genes are given only for firm matches. Clone size is shown for a subset of rows, as once, few, many or a class of expanded clone.

v_call,j_call,d_call,clone_size,cdr3_nt,cdr3_aa
TRBV7-3,TRBJ1-1,.,.,TGTGCCAGCAGCCCCGGAGGGGCCAGGAACACTGAAGCTTTCTTT,CASSPGGARNTEAFF
TRBV5-6,TRBJ2-1,TRBD1,.,TGTGCCAGCAGCTTTGCGACAGGGAGTCACAATGAGCAGTTCTTC,CASSFATGSHNEQFF
TRBV25-1,TRBJ1-1,TRBD1,.,TGTGCCAGCAGTGAATTGGGGCAGGGGGCGAGAACTGAAGCTTTCTTT,CASSELGQGARTEAFF
TRBV6-5,TRBJ1-1,.,.,TGTGCCAGCAGACTCCACAGGGTTAGCACTGAAGCTTTCTTT,CASRLHRVSTEAFF
TRBV9,TRBJ2-3,TRBD2,few,TGTGCCAGCAGCGTGGGAGGGAGCACAGATACGCAGTATTTT,CASSVGGSTDTQYF
TRBV29-1,TRBJ1-4,.,.,TGCAGCGCCGGACGCCGGGGAACTAATGAAAAACTGTTTTTT,CSAGRRGTNEKLFF
TRBV25-1,TRBJ1-1,.,.,TGTGCCAGCAGGCTACAGGTGGGAACTGAAGCTTTCTTT,CASRLQVGTEAFF
TRBV7-2,TRBJ2-1,.,.,TGTGCCAGCAGCTTAGTAGCCAGCTCCTACAATGAGCAGTTCTTC,CASSLVASSYNEQFF
TRBV7-9,TRBJ1-3,TRBD1,.,TGTGCCAGCAGCCCGACAGGGGACACCATATATTTT,CASSPTGDTIYF
TRBV5-4,TRBJ2-1,.,.,TGTGCCAGCAGCCGCATCCAGCGAGGTTCCTACAATGAGCAGTTCTTC,CASSRIQRGSYNEQFF
TRBV6-5,TRBJ2-1,TRBD2,.,TGTGCCAGCAGTTACTCGAGCGGGAGGGGGTACGGTGAGCAGTTCTTC,CASSYSSGRGYGEQFF
TRBV10-1,TRBJ2-7,.,.,TGCGCCAGCAGTGAGTCGGCGGGCCACGAGCAGTACTTC,CASSESAGHEQYF
TRBV5-3,TRBJ2-5,.,.,TGTGCCAGAAGCTTGGGAGGGCGGGAGACCCAGTACTTC,CARSLGGRETQYF
TRBV9,TRBJ2-7,.,.,TGTGCCAGCAGCCCAAGCCAGGGGTACGAGCAGTACTTC,CASSPSQGYEQYF
TRBV11-2,TRBJ2-7,.,.,TGTGCCAGCAGCTTATTTCAGGGTCGCTCCTACGAGCAGTACTTC,CASSLFQGRSYEQYF
TRBV7-8,TRBJ2-1,.,.,TGTGCCAGCAGCTTAGTCTTCAGGGTTGGTATCAATGAGCAGTTCTTC,CASSLVFRVGINEQFF
TRBV21-1,TRBJ1-5,.,.,.,CASNLRVGRGNQPQHF
TRBV23-1,TRBJ2-2,TRBD1,.,TGCGCCAGCAGTCAATTGACAGGGGAGCGCCGGGAGCTGTTTTTT,CASSQLTGERRELFF
TRBV5-1,TRBJ2-7,TRBD1,.,TGCGCCAGCAGCTTCTTCGCAGGGGGCTACGAGCAGTACTTC,CASSFFAGGYEQYF
TRBV6-5,TRBJ1-4,.,.,TGTGCCAGCAGTTACTCCCCCCCGCAGGTGGAAAAACTGTTTTTT,CASSYSPPQVEKLFF
TRBV11-2,TRBJ1-4,.,.,TGTGCCAGCAGCTTAAATACAGCAACTAATGAAAAACTGTTTTTT,CASSLNTATNEKLFF
TRBV9,TRBJ1-1,.,.,TGTGCCAGCAGCGCGGGACTTATGAACACTGAAGCTTTCTTT,CASSAGLMNTEAFF
TRBV4-1,TRBJ1-4,.,many,TGCGCCAGCAGCCATCCGAAGGGGGGGGAGCCAACTAATGAAAAACTGTTTTTT,CASSHPKGGEPTNEKLFF
TRBV5-6,TRBJ2-1,TRBD2,.,TGTGCCAGCGGACTAGCGGGGACCTCCTACAATGAGCAGTTCTTC,CASGLAGTSYNEQFF
TRBV7-9,TRBJ2-1,TRBD1,.,TGTGCCAGCAGCTTGTCCGGGACAGGGGACCTCAATGAGCAGTTCTTC,CASSLSGTGDLNEQFF
TRBV2,TRBJ2-1,TRBD2,.,TGTGCCAGCAGTGAAGCGACACCTGGGGGACTAGTAAACAATGAGCAGTTCTTC,CASSEATPGGLVNNEQFF
TRBV19,TRBJ1-1,.,.,TGTGCCAGTAGTATAACCGATTCGGCTGAAGCTTTCTTT,CASSITDSAEAFF
TRBV9,TRBJ2-7,TRBD2,few,TGTGCCAGCAGCGTAGCGACGGGAGGGGTTGACGAGCAGTACTTC,CASSVATGGVDEQYF
TRBV21-1,TRBJ2-2,.,.,TGTGCCAGCAGCGACGTAAGGGACAGGGAAGATACCGGGGAGCTGTTTTTT,CASSDVRDREDTGELFF
TRBV20-1,TRBJ2-2,.,.,TGCAGTGCTAGTGGAGAGGATGCCGGGGAGCTGTTTTTT,CSASGEDAGELFF
TRBV5-1,TRBJ1-1,.,.,TGCGCCAGCAGCCCGGGAGAGAACACTGAAGCTTTCTTT,CASSPGENTEAFF
TRBV7-8,TRBJ2-3,TRBD2,.,TGTGCCAGCAGCTTCACTAGCGGGAGTGCAGATACGCAGTATTTT,CASSFTSGSADTQYF
TRBV9,TRBJ2-3,.,.,TGTGCCAGCAGCGTAGGTAGCTGGATAGGCACAGATACGCAGTATTTT,CASSVGSWIGTDTQYF
TRBV25-1,TRBJ2-1,.,.,TGTGCCAGCAGTGAATTCCGGGACAAGCTATACAATGAGCAGTTCTTC,CASSEFRDKLYNEQFF
TRBV11-3,TRBJ2-3,TRBD2,.,TGTGCCAGCAGCCCGAGACAACCGACTAGCGGATTCACAGATACGCAGTATTTT,CASSPRQPTSGFTDTQYF
TRBV25-1,TRBJ2-1,.,.,TGTGCCAGCGGAGTATTTGGGGGGAATGAGCAGTTCTTC,CASGVFGGNEQFF
TRBV28,TRBJ2-4,TRBD1,.,TGTGCCATAACGCCCGGACAGGGAGCCAAAAACATTCAGTACTTC,CAITPGQGAKNIQYF
TRBV7-9,TRBJ2-7,.,.,TGTGCCAGCAGCCCAAACCACAGGGAGTCGGCCTACGAGCAGTACTTC,CASSPNHRESAYEQYF
TRBV5-1,TRBJ2-2,TRBD1,.,TGCGCCAGCAGCTTGACAGGGGAGACCGGGGAGCTGTTTTTT,CASSLTGETGELFF
TRBV6-4,TRBJ2-3,.,once,TGTGCCAGCAGTCAAGACTCCAACACAGATACGCAGTATTTT,CASSQDSNTDTQYF
TRBV5-5,TRBJ2-7,.,.,TGTGCCAGCAGCTTGAATCCTACCTACGAGCAGTACTTC,CASSLNPTYEQYF
TRBV5-1,TRBJ2-7,TRBD2,.,TGCGCCAGCAGCTTGTATCGGGAGGGTACCGAGCAGTACTTC,CASSLYREGTEQYF
TRBV11-3,TRBJ2-7,.,.,TGTGCCAGCAGCTTAGGGCGGGACTACGAGCAGTACTTC,CASSLGRDYEQYF
TRBV19,TRBJ2-7,TRBD2,few,TGTGCCAGTAGTAAACTAGCGGGAGGGCCCTACGAGCAGTACTTC,CASSKLAGGPYEQYF
TRBV5-8,TRBJ2-4,.,.,TGTGCCAGCAGCTTCAGCGTAAACAAAAACATTCAGTACTTC,CASSFSVNKNIQYF
TRBV3-1/TRBV3-2,TRBJ2-1,.,.,TGTGCCAGCAGCCAAGACCTCTCCTACAATGAGCAGTTCTTC,CASSQDLSYNEQFF
TRBV20-1,TRBJ2-1,TRBD2,.,TGCAGTGCTAGTGTCAGCGGGAGGGGCAATGAGCAGTTCTTC,CSASVSGRGNEQFF
TRBV4-1,TRBJ2-2,.,.,TGCGCCAGCAGCCCGTCCGGGGGGCTAAGTTTCGGGGAGCTGTTTTTT,CASSPSGGLSFGELFF
TRBV11-3,TRBJ2-3,TRBD2,.,TGTGCCAGCAGCTTAAGTTTACTAGCGGGAGGGCCAGATACGCAGTATTTT,CASSLSLLAGGPDTQYF
TRBV2,TRBJ2-2,.,once,TGTGCCAGCAGTGAACAGGGACTGGAGGCCGGGGAGCTGTTTTTT,CASSEQGLEAGELFF
TRBV3-1/TRBV3-2,TRBJ2-2,TRBD1,.,TGTGCCAGCAGCCAAGTGGGACAGGGGGCCAGTAAAGGGACCGGGGAGCTGTTTTTT,CASSQVGQGASKGTGELFF